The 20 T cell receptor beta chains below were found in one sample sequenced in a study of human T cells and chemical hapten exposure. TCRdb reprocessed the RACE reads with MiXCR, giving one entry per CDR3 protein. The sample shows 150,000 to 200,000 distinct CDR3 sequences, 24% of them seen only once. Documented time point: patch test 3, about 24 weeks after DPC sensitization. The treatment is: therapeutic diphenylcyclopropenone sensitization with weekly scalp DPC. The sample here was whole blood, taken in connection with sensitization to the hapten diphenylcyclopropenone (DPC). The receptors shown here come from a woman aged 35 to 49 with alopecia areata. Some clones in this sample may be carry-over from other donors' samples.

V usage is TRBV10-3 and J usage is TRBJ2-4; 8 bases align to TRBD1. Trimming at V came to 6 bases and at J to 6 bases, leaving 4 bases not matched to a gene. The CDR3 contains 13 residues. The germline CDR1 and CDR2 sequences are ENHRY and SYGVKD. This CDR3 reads CAIRNDRGNIQYF. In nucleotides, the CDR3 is TGTGCCATCAGGAACGACAGGGGAAACATTCAGTACTTC.

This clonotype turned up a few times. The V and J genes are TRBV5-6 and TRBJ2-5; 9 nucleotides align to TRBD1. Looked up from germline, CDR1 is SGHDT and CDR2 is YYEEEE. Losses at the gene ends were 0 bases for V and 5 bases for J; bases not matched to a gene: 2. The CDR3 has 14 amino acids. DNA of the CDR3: TGTGCCAGCAGCTTGGACAGGGGGCGCGAGACCCAGTACTTC. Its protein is CASSLDRGRETQYF.

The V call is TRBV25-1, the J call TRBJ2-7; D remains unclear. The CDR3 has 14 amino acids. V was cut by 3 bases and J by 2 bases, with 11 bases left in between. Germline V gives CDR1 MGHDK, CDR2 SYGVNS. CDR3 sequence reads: CASSEGYRTYEQYF. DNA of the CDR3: TGTGCCAGCAGTGAGGGGTACCGAACCTACGAGCAGTACTTC.

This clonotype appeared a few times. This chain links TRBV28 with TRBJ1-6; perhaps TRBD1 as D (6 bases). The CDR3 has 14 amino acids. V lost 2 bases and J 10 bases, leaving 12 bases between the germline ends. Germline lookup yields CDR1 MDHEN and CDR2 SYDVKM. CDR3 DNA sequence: TGTGCCAGCAGTTTAATGGGGGCCGGATCACCCCTCCACTTT. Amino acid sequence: CASSLMGAGSPLHF. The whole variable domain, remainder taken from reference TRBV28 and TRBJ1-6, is DVKVTQSSRYLVKRTGEKVFLECVQDMDHENMFWYRQDPGLGLRLIYFSYDVKMKEKGDIPEGYSVSREKKERFSLILESASTNQTSMYLCASSLMGAGSPLHFGNGTRLTVT.

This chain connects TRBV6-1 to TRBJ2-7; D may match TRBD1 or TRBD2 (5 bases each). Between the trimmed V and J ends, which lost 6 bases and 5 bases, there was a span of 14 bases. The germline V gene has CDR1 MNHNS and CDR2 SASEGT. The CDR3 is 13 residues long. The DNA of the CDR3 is TGTGCCAGCAGGTGGCAAAGGGACGACGAGCAGTACTTC. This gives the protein CASRWQRDDEQYF.

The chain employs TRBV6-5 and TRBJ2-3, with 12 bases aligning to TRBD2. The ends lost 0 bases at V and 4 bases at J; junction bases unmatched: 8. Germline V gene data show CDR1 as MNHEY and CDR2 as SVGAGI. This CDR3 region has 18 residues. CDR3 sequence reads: CASSYSESLAGGPDTQYF. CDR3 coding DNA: TGTGCCAGCAGTTACTCGGAGTCACTAGCGGGAGGCCCAGATACGCAGTATTTT.

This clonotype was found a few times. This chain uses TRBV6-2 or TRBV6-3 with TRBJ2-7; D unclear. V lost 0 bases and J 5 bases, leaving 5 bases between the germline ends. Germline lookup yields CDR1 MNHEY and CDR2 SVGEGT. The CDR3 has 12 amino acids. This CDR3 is CASSYSGHEQYF. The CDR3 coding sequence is TGTGCCAGCAGTTACTCGGGCCACGAGCAGTACTTC.

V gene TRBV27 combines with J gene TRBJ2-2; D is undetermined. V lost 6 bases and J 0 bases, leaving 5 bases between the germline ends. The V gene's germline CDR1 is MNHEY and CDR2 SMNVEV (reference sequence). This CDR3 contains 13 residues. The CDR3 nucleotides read TGTGCCAGCAGCTGGGCGAACACCGGGGAGCTGTTTTTT. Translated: CASSWANTGELFF.

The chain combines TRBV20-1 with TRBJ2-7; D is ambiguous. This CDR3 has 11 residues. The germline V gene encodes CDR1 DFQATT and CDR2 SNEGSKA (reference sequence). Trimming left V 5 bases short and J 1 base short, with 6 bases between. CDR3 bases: TGCAGTGCTTACGCTTCCTACGAGCAGTACTTC. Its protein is CSAYASYEQYF.

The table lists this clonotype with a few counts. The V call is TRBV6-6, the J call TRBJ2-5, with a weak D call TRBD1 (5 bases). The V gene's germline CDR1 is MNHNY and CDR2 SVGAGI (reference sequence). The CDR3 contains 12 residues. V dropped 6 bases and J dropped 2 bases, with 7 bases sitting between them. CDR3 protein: CASRTAQETQYF. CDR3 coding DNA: TGTGCCAGCAGGACAGCGCAAGAGACCCAGTACTTC.

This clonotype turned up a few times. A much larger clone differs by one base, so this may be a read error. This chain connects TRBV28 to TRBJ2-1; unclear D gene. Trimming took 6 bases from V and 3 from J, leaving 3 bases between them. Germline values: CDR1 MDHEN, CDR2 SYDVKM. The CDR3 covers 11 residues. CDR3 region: CASSDYNEQFF. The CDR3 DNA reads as TGTGCCAGCAGCGACTACAATGAGCAGTTCTTC.

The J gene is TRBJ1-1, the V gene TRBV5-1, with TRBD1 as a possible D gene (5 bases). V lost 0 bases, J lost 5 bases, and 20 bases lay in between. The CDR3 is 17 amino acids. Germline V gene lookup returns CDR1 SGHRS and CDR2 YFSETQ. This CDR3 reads CASSLEPGRRGRTEAFF. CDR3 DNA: TGCGCCAGCAGCTTGGAGCCAGGGAGAAGGGGTCGGACTGAAGCTTTCTTT.

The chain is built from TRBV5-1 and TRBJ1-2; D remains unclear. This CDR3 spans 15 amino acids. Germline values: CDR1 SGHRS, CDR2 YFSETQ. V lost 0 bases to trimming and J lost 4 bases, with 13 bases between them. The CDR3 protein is CASSLGHDPVYGYTF. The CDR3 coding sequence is TGCGCCAGCAGCTTGGGTCACGATCCGGTCTATGGCTACACCTTC. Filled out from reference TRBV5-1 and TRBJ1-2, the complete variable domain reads KAGVTQTPRYLIKTRGQQVTLSCSPISGHRSVSWYQQTPGQGLQFLFEYFSETQRNKGNFPGRFSGRQFSNSRSEMNVSTLELGDSALYLCASSLGHDPVYGYTFGSGTRLTVV.

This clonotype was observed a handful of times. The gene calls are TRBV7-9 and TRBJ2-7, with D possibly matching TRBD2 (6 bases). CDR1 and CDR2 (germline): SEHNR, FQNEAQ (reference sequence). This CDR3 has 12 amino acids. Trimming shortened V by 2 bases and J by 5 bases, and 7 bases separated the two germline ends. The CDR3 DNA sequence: TGTGCCAGCAGCTTACGGAGGGACGAGCAGTACTTC. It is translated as CASSLRRDEQYF. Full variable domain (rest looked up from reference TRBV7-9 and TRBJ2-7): DTGVSQNPRHKITKRGQNVTFRCDPISEHNRLYWYRQTLGQGPEFLTYFQNEAQLEKSRLLSDRFSAERPKGSFSTLEIQRTEQGDSAMYLCASSLRRDEQYFGPGTRLTVT.

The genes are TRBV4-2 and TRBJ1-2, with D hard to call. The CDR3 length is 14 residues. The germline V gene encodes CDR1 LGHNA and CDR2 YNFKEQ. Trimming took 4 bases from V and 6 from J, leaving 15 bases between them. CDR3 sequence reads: CASSLSDNDNGYTF. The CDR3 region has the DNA TGTGCCAGCAGCCTTAGCGACAACGACAATGGCTACACCTTC.

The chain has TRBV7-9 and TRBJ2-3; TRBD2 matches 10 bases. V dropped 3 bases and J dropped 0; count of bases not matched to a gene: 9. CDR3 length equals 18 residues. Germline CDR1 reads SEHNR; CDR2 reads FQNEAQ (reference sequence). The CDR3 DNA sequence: TGTGCCAGCAGCTTCGGGGTAGCGGGAGGATCTAGCACAGATACGCAGTATTTT. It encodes CASSFGVAGGSSTDTQYF.

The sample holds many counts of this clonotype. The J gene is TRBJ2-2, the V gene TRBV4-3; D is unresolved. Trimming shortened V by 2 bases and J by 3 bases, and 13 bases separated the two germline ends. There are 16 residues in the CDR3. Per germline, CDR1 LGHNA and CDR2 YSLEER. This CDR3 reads CASSQLVGRDTGELFF. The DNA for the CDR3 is TGCGCCAGCAGCCAACTCGTAGGCAGAGACACCGGGGAGCTGTTTTTT.

The CDR3 is CSATPVARSYNEQFF. DNA for the CDR3: TGCAGTGCCACCCCCGTAGCGCGATCCTACAATGAGCAGTTCTTC. This chain connects TRBV20-1 to TRBJ2-1, with D maybe TRBD2 (5 bases). In germline, CDR1 is DFQATT, CDR2 SNEGSKA (reference sequence). The CDR3 contains 15 residues. V was cut by 6 bases and J by 1 base, with 16 bases left in between.

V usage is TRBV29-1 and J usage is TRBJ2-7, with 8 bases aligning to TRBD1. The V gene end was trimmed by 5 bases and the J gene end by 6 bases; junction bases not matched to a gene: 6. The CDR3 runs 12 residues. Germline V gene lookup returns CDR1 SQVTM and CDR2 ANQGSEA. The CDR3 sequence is CSVRTGGREQYF. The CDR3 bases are TGCAGCGTTCGAACAGGGGGACGCGAGCAGTACTTC.

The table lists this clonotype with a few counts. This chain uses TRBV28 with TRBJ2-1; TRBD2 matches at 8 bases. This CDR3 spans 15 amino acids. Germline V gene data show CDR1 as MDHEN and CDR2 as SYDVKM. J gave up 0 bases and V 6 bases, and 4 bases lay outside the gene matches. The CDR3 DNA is TGTGCCAGCAGCCCCGGGACTAGCTCCTACAATGAGCAGTTCTTC. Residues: CASSPGTSSYNEQFF.